This T cell receptor beta chain was identified in a study of radiotherapy plus CTLA-4 blockade in lung cancer (dated by TCRdb to the late 2010s). Background for the entire study: Among enrolled patients, 18% had an objective response and 30% to 40% reached disease control. What the authors observed across the whole study: The strongest predictors of response, as reported, were early dynamic changes in blood T cell clones along with a rise in serum interferon-beta after radiation. After treatment with radiotherapy and ipilimumab, TCR clones that originated in tumors expanded in peripheral blood.

Libraries were prepared through the immunoSEQ multiplex PCR assay. As stored in TCRdb, this immuneACCESS dataset retains in-frame rearrangements with V and J assigned. A fraction of the clones does not appear; measured against another copy, unresolved V genes explain less than half of the discrepancy, and the remainder lacks a known reason. This sample is represented by about 120,000 clones; around 84% of them were singletons. Roughly 3.1% of the sample is held by the ten biggest clonotypes. In regard to this clone: The antigen this receptor binds is unknown. No base-level quality is on record; no much larger clone is a single base apart.

In this study, focal radiation therapy paired with CTLA-4 blockade (ipilimumab) was tested in patients who had chemo-refractory metastatic non-small-cell lung cancer. This clonotype originated in a human donor with non-small cell lung cancer that progressed on radiotherapy plus ipilimumab. Some clones in this sample may be carry-over from other donors' samples. This specimen was peripheral blood, taken from a patient treated with radiotherapy plus ipilimumab.

The bases read TGTGCCAGCAGGCCCACCCTTCGGACAAGGGAAAGGATGGATACGCAGTATTTT. Its protein product is CASRPTLRTRERMDTQYF. The V and J genes are TRBV7-9 and TRBJ2-3; the D segment could be TRBD1, given 5 matching bases. V gives up 6 bases and J gives up 6 bases, and the segment between their germline ends measures 28 bases. The CDR1 and CDR2 encoded by the germline V gene (reference sequence) are SEHNR and FQNEAQ. Counted from cysteine to phenylalanine, this CDR3 has 18 amino acids. Solely the CDR3 DNA is kept, with 54 bases framed from the first base.